This note documents a single T cell receptor (beta chain) sequence. This clone appeared a few times. This receptor's antigen is unknown. It has no much larger one-base neighbor in the sample; base qualities were not kept. After PBMCs were isolated by density centrifugation and stained for CD3, CD4 and CD8, a FACSAria was used to sort CD4+ and CD8+ T cells. Scalp biopsies and blood samples were obtained from unaffected controls. These data come from a study of CD8+ T cells in alopecia areata (dated by TCRdb to the late 2010s). Regarding the study in general: In both human patients and the C3H/HeJ mouse model, the study applied high-throughput TCRbeta sequencing to look at T cell clonal expansion in alopecia areata. In humans, TCRbeta sequencing was performed on scalp tissue and on sorted CD4+ and CD8+ peripheral blood T cells from healthy controls and from patients with patchy or totalis/universalis alopecia areata. Clonality in the scalp was compared among normal scalp (n=4), patchy alopecia areata scalp (n=8), and alopecia totalis/universalis scalp (n=8). The RNA source kit depended on sample type: the PAXgene miRNA kit for fixed scalp, the miRNeasy kit for PBMCs, and the RNeasy kit for mouse skin. immunoSEQ multiplex PCR using 35 Vbeta forward primers and 13 Jbeta reverse primers was used to amplify TCRbeta CDR3 regions.

The study at large found these results: TCR sequences shared between patients were less clear than in mice, possibly partly because of HLA diversity in the patient population. Unlike mouse skin, which is dominated by gammadelta T cells, normal human skin has resident alphabeta T cells that are also sequenced, and this complicates analysis of the scalp TCR repertoire. Compared with normal scalp, lesional scalp, particularly in alopecia totalis/universalis, had higher clonality and more expanded CD8+ clones, which suggests antigenic drive.

Libraries were prepared through the immunoSEQ multiplex PCR assay. To provide template for TCR sequencing, every sample had RNA extracted and reverse transcribed into cDNA. First-strand cDNA was synthesized using SuperScript III with a 2:1 mix of oligo-dT and random hexamers. A synthetic immune receptor repertoire was used to assess amplification bias, and residual bias was removed computationally. Concerning the study's data processing: Raw reads were preprocessed for error removal, and CDR3 was defined according to IMGT conventions as running from the conserved cysteine to phenylalanine. To get clonality, Shannon entropy was normalized by log2 of the number of productive unique TCRs and the result was subtracted from 1. Whether each scalp clone was CD4 or CD8 was inferred by checking scalp TCRbeta sequences against the CD4 and CD8 repertoires from sorted blood. This immuneACCESS table, as held by TCRdb, lists in-frame sequences with V and J called but not all clones. Of the missing ones, under half trace to an unresolved V gene in checked studies; the others have no known cause. The DNA gave D and trimming, while V, J and clone size come from that table. The sample table lists 150,000 or so clones, 45% to 60% of them with a count of one. Around 4.8% of the sample is taken by the ten largest.

The germline V and J ends show losses of 5 bases and 7 bases respectively, and no gene match explains 12 bases of the junction. The CDR3 has 15 amino acids, counting the end cysteine and phenylalanine. Just the 45-base CDR3 DNA is kept, in frame starting at base 1. CDR1 is given as SEHNR and CDR2 as FQNEAQ, both from the germline V gene (reference sequence). The rearrangement joined TRBV7-9 to TRBJ1-1; 8 central nucleotides agree with TRBD1. The TCR comes from a human donor in good health. Sequencing was carried out using CD4+ T cells sorted from blood. The CDR3 region: CASSPKTRDRIEAFF. At the DNA level, the sequence is TGTGCCAGCAGCCCAAAAACTCGGGACAGGATTGAAGCTTTCTTT.